These 22 T cell receptor beta chains came from one sample sequenced in a study of blood T cell repertoires in COVID-19. Assay: immunoSEQ multiplex PCR; the TCRdb copy retains only in-frame clones and omits some. The data show about 150,000 clones, 70% to 90% seen once. Sequencing was done on a sample of PBMCs or T cells enriched from blood (not recorded which). These receptors came from a woman aged 25 to 39 with acute COVID-19.

The chain is built from TRBV15 and TRBJ1-4; D remains unclear. Germline values: CDR1 LNHNV, CDR2 YYDKDF (reference sequence). V gave up 0 bases and J gave up 6 bases, with 11 bases separating them. The CDR3 is made up of 15 amino acids. As DNA, the CDR3 is TGTGCCACCAGCAGAGATTTCGTGGCCGATGAAAAACTGTTTTTT. It yields the protein CATSRDFVADEKLFF.

The CDR3 protein is CASKGQGAYEQYF. CDR3 DNA: TGTGCCAGTAAGGGACAGGGAGCCTACGAGCAGTACTTC. The chain combines TRBV19 with TRBJ2-7; TRBD1 agrees at 9 bases. The CDR3 consists of 13 residues. Germline V gives CDR1 LNHDA, CDR2 SQIVND (reference sequence). V shed 7 bases, J shed 2 bases, and the junction held 3 bases outside the gene matches.

The chain links TRBV12-3 or TRBV12-4 to TRBJ2-5; D is possibly TRBD1 (6 bases). CDR3 length: 13 amino acids. Trimming left V 5 bases short and J 7 bases short, with 14 bases between. The CDR3 DNA follows: TGTGCCAGCAGTCAGGGACACGAAACGACCCAGTACTTC. It is translated as CASSQGHETTQYF.

This clone was seen a few times. The chain employs TRBV5-4 and TRBJ1-2, with 7 bases matching TRBD1. Germline loops: CDR1 SGHNT, CDR2 YYREEE (reference sequence). The CDR3 is made up of 15 amino acids. Germline trimming cut 1 base from V and 0 bases from J; bases unmatched to any gene: 3. This chain's CDR3 is CASSLTGTANYGYTF. The CDR3 DNA reads as TGTGCCAGCAGCTTGACAGGGACAGCTAACTATGGCTACACCTTC. The full variable domain, rest sourced from reference TRBV5-4 and TRBJ1-2, is ETGVTQSPTHLIKTRGQQVTLRCSSQSGHNTVSWYQQALGQGPQFIFQYYREEENGRGNFPPRFSGLQFPNYSSELNVNALELDDSALYLCASSLTGTANYGYTFGSGTRLTVV.

The gene calls are TRBV9 and TRBJ2-7, with D hard to call. V gave up 4 bases and J gave up 0 bases, with 11 bases separating them. The CDR3 loop spans 14 amino acids. Per germline, CDR1 SGDLS and CDR2 YYNGEE. This chain's CDR3 is CASSRSGSSYEQYF. CDR3 in DNA: TGTGCCAGCAGCCGATCGGGTTCCTCCTACGAGCAGTACTTC.

CDR3: CASSAGTSSYNEQFF. The CDR3 DNA reads TGTGCCAGCAGTGCCGGGACTAGCTCCTACAATGAGCAGTTCTTC. V and J are TRBV2 and TRBJ2-1; 8 bases match TRBD2. The germline V gene has CDR1 SNHLY and CDR2 FYNNEI. The CDR3 is 15 residues long. V was pared by 4 bases and J by 0 bases, with 2 bases of the junction left unmatched. Filled out from reference TRBV2 and TRBJ2-1, the complete variable domain reads EPEVTQTPSHQVTQMGQEVILRCVPISNHLYFYWYRQILGQKVEFLVSFYNNEISEKSEIFDDQFSVERPDGSNFTLKIRSTKLEDSAMYFCASSAGTSSYNEQFFGPGTRLTVL.

The rearrangement links TRBV18 to TRBJ1-2; TRBD1 matches 9 bases. J was trimmed by 8 bases and V by 5 bases; bases with no gene match: 9. There are 14 residues in the CDR3. Germline CDR1 reads KGHSH; CDR2 reads LQKENI. In nucleotides, the CDR3 is TGTGCCAGCTCATCTTCGGACAGGGGTCGGGGCTACACCTTC. This codes for CASSSSDRGRGYTF.

The genes are TRBV9 and TRBJ2-7; D may be TRBD1 (6 bases). Germline-derived CDR1 and CDR2 are SGDLS and YYNGEE. The CDR3 extends over 13 amino acids. V was pared by 4 bases and J by 1 base, with 9 bases between. CDR3 in DNA: TGTGCCAGCAGCTCTGGACAGTCCTACGAGCAGTACTTC. It is translated as CASSSGQSYEQYF.

The CDR3 region has the DNA TGTGCCAGCAGTGAAACGGGGGGACACAATCAGCCCCAGCATTTT. It is translated as CASSETGGHNQPQHF. The chain is built from TRBV2 and TRBJ1-5, with a tentative D call TRBD1 (6 bases). Between the trimmed V and J ends, which lost 2 bases and 3 bases, there was a span of 11 bases. The CDR3 has 15 amino acids. Germline V lookup: CDR1 SNHLY, CDR2 FYNNEI.

The CDR3 is CASSPPTQGAQPQHF. In DNA form, the CDR3 reads TGTGCCAGCTCACCACCAACACAGGGAGCACAGCCCCAGCATTTT. The chain links TRBV18 to TRBJ1-5; a weak D match, TRBD1 (6 bases). V lost 0 bases and J lost 7, with 13 bases in between. CDR1 KGHSH and CDR2 LQKENI come from the germline V gene. The CDR3 covers 15 residues.

This sequence joins TRBV2 and TRBJ1-5; TRBD1 matches at 11 bases. The CDR3 totals 16 residues. Germline assignment: CDR1 SNHLY and CDR2 FYNNEI. V was clipped by 6 bases and J by 4 bases; unmatched bases: 8. CDR3 sequence (DNA): TGTGCCAGCAGCGGACAGGGGGCGAATTCGAATCAGCCCCAGCATTTT. Translation gives CASSGQGANSNQPQHF.

V usage is TRBV7-9 and J usage is TRBJ1-1; D unclear. V dropped 0 bases and J dropped 6 bases, with 14 bases sitting between them. This CDR3 contains 15 residues. Germline V CDR1 and CDR2: SEHNR, FQNEAQ (reference sequence). DNA for the CDR3: TGTGCCAGCAGCTTAGCGCCTCAGAATATGGCTGAAGCTTTCTTT. Encoded protein: CASSLAPQNMAEAFF. The variable domain in full, completed from reference TRBV7-9 and TRBJ1-1, reads DTGVSQNPRHKITKRGQNVTFRCDPISEHNRLYWYRQTLGQGPEFLTYFQNEAQLEKSRLLSDRFSAERPKGSFSTLEIQRTEQGDSAMYLCASSLAPQNMAEAFFGQGTRLTVV.

This sequence joins TRBV15 and TRBJ2-2; D is undetermined. The ends were cut back, 1 base at V and 1 base at J, with 4 bases in the middle. In germline, CDR1 is LNHNV, CDR2 YYDKDF (reference sequence). The CDR3 has 14 residues. CDR3 nucleotide sequence: TGTGCCACCAGCAGAGCCAGGAACACCGGGGAGCTGTTTTTT. It translates to CATSRARNTGELFF.

CDR3 loop: CASSPPGLYNEQFF. The CDR3 nucleotides read TGTGCCAGCAGCCCCCCGGGACTCTACAATGAGCAGTTCTTC. V is TRBV3-1 (or the pseudogene TRBV3-2) and J is TRBJ2-1; tentatively, D is TRBD2 (6 bases). Per germline, CDR1 LGHDT and CDR2 YNNKEL (reference sequence). V was cut by 4 bases and J by 3 bases, with 10 bases left in between. The CDR3 contains 14 residues.

J is TRBJ2-7 and V is TRBV28; D is unresolved. Between the trimmed V and J ends, which lost 6 bases and 0 bases, there was a span of 12 bases. The CDR3 consists of 14 residues. Germline-derived CDR1 and CDR2 are MDHEN and SYDVKM. The CDR3 spells CASSPPGYSYEQYF. The CDR3 coding sequence is TGTGCCAGCAGCCCTCCAGGATACTCCTACGAGCAGTACTTC.

CDR3 in DNA: TGTGCCAGCAGTCAAGCGTTAGGCCCGCCAGATACGCAGTATTTT. Translating gives CASSQALGPPDTQYF. The chain employs TRBV27 and TRBJ2-3, with unresolved D. Germline CDR1 and CDR2: MNHEY and SMNVEV (reference sequence). The CDR3 covers 15 residues. V was shortened by 5 bases and J by 4 bases, with 16 bases between the two germline ends.

There are a few counts of this clone. This rearrangement joins TRBV28 to TRBJ2-7; 7 bases are a match to TRBD1. V shed 4 bases and J 3 bases; nucleotides not matched to a gene: 6. Germline assignment: CDR1 MDHEN and CDR2 SYDVKM. This CDR3 comprises 14 residues. The CDR3 sequence: CASSSGTVVYEQYF. CDR3 bases: TGTGCCAGCAGTTCTGGGACAGTTGTCTACGAGCAGTACTTC.

The V call is TRBV30, the J call TRBJ2-1, with D tentatively TRBD1 (6 bases). Trimming pared 2 bases from V and 12 bases from J, leaving 26 bases between. The germline V gene encodes CDR1 GTSNPN and CDR2 SVGIG (reference sequence). This CDR3 is built from 16 residues. The CDR3 nucleotides read TGTGCCTGGAGTACCATGGCGACAGGTCGGGGCAGTCGGCAGTTCTTC. Translation gives CAWSTMATGRGSRQFF.

In its sample, this clone was seen a few times. The rearrangement uses TRBV5-4 and TRBJ2-7, with 11 bases identical to TRBD2. Germline V lookup: CDR1 SGHNT, CDR2 YYREEE (reference sequence). The CDR3 extends over 14 amino acids. J was trimmed by 7 bases and V by 3 bases; bases with no gene match: 6. CDR3 amino acids: CASSWGGTSGEQYF. CDR3 in DNA: TGTGCCAGCAGCTGGGGGGGGACTAGCGGAGAGCAGTACTTC.

The chain links TRBV5-4 to TRBJ2-1; the match to TRBD2 covers 7 bases. The J segment lost 10 bases and the V segment lost 5 bases, leaving 18 bases of the junction unmatched. CDR3 length: 16 amino acids. Germline lookup yields CDR1 SGHNT and CDR2 YYREEE (reference sequence). The CDR3 region is CASRPRGDLPNEEQFF. The CDR3 region has the DNA TGTGCCAGCAGGCCCCGGGGGGACCTCCCCAATGAAGAGCAGTTCTTC.

CDR3 sequence: CASSPEVGANYNEQFF. CDR3 nucleotide sequence: TGCGCCAGCAGCCCCGAGGTGGGAGCGAACTACAATGAGCAGTTCTTC. This rearrangement joins TRBV5-1 to TRBJ2-1; the D gene is possibly TRBD2 (5 bases). The germline V gene encodes CDR1 SGHRS and CDR2 YFSETQ. Trimming stripped 4 bases from V and 3 bases from J, with 17 bases between. This CDR3 comprises 16 residues.

V usage is TRBV6-1 and J usage is TRBJ2-1; no reliable D call. This CDR3 comprises 13 residues. V was shortened by 0 bases and J by 10 bases, with 10 bases between the two germline ends. Germline V gene data show CDR1 as MNHNS and CDR2 as SASEGT. CDR3 sequence reads: CASSEAPLGEQFF. CDR3 in DNA: TGTGCCAGCAGTGAAGCCCCTCTAGGCGAGCAGTTCTTC.